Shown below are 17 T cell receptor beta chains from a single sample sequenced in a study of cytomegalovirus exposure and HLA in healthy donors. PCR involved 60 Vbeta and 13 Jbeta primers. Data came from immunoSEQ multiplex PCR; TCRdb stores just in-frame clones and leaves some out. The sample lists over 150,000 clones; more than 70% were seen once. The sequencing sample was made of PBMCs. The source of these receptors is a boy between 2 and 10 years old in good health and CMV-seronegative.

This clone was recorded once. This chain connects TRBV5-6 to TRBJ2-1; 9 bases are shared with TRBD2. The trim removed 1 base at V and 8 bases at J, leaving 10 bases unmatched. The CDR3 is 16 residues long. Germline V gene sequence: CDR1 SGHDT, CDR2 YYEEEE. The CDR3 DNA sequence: TGTGCCAGCAGCTTGTACTGGCGGGAGGGAACGGATGAGCAGTTCTTC. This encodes CASSLYWREGTDEQFF.

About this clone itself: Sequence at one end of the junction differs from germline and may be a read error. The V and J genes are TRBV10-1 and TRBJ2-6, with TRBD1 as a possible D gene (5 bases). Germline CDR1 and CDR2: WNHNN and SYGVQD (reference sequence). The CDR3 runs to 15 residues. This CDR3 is CASSPQGSGANGLTF. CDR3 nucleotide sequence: TGCGCCAGCAGCCCTCAGGGCTCTGGGGCCAACGGCCTGACTTTC.

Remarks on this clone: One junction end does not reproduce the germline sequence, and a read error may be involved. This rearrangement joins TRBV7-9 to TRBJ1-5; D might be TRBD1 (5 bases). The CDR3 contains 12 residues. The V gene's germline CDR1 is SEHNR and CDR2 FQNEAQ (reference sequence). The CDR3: CSSSSDSQPQHF. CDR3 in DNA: TGTTCCAGCAGCTCAGACAGTCAGCCCCAGCATTTT.

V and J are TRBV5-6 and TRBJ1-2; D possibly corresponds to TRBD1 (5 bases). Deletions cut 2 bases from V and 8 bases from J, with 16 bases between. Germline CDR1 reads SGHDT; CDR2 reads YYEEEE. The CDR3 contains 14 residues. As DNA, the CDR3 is TGTGCCAGCAGCTTAGGACTCGCGGGGGAGGGCTACACCTTC. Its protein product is CASSLGLAGEGYTF. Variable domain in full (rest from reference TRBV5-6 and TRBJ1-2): DAGVTQSPTHLIKTRGQQVTLRCSPKSGHDTVSWYQQALGQGPQFIFQYYEEEERQRGNFPDRFSGHQFPNYSSELNVNALLLGDSALYLCASSLGLAGEGYTFGSGTRLTVV.

The CDR3 sequence: CASSDEAGDETQYF. CDR3 DNA: TGTGCCAGCAGTGACGAGGCGGGGGATGAGACCCAGTACTTC. This chain uses TRBV28 with TRBJ2-5; 7 bases match TRBD2. Germline loops: CDR1 MDHEN, CDR2 SYDVKM. The CDR3 length is 14 residues. V gave up 5 bases and J gave up 5 bases; unmatched junction bases: 8.

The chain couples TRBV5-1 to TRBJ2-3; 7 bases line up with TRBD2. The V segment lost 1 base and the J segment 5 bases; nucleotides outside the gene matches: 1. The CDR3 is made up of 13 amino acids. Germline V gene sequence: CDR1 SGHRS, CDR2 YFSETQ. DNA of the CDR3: TGCGCCAGCAGCTTGCCGGGAGGAGATACGCAGTATTTT. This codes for CASSLPGGDTQYF.

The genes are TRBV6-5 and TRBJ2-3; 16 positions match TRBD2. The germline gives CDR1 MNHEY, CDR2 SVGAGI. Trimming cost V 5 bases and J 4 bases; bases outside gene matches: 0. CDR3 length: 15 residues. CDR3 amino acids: CASSGTSGRADTQYF. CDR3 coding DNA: TGTGCCAGCAGTGGGACTAGCGGGAGGGCAGATACGCAGTATTTT.

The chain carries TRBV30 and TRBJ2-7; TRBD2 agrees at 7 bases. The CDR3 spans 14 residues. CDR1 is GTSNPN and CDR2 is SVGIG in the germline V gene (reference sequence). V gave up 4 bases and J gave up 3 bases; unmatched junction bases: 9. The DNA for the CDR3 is TGTGCCTGGACGGGCGGGAGATCCCGCTACGAGCAGTACTTC. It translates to CAWTGGRSRYEQYF.

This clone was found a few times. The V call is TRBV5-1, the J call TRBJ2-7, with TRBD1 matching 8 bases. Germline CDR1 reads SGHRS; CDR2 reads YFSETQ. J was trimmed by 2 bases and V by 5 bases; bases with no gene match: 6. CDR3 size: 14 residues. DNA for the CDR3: TGCGCCAGCAGTCCGAACAGGGGGGCCTACGAGCAGTACTTC. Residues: CASSPNRGAYEQYF.

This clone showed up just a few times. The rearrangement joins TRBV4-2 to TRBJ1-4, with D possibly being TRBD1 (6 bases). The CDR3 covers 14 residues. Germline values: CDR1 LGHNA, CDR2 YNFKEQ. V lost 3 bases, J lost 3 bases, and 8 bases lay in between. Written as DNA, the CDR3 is TGTGCCAGCAGCCAGGACAGCGCTAATGAAAAACTGTTTTTT. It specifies CASSQDSANEKLFF.

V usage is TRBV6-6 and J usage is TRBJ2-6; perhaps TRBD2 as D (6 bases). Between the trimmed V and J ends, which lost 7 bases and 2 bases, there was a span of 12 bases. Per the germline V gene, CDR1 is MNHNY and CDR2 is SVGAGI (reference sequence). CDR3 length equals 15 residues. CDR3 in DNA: TGTGCCAGCATAGGATCGGGGGCTGGGGCCAACGTCCTGACTTTC. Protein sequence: CASIGSGAGANVLTF.

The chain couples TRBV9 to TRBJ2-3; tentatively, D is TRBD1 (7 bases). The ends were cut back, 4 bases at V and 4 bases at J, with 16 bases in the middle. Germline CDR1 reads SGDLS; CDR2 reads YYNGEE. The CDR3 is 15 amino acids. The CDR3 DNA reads TGTGCCAGCAGCCCAGGGGGGTTAGATCCAGATACGCAGTATTTT. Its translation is CASSPGGLDPDTQYF.

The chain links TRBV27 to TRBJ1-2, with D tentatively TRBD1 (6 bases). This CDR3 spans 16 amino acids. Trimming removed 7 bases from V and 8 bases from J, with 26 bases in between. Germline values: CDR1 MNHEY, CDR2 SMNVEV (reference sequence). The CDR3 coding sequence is TGTGCCAGCATTGTCGATGAACAGGGATCCGGGGAAGGCTACACCTTC. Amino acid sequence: CASIVDEQGSGEGYTF.

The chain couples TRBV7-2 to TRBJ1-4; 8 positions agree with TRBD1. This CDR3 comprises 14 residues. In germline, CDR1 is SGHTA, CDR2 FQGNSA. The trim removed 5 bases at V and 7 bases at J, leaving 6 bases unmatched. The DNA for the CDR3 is TGTGCCAGCAGCCCGACAGGGGTTAGTGAAAAACTGTTTTTT. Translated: CASSPTGVSEKLFF.

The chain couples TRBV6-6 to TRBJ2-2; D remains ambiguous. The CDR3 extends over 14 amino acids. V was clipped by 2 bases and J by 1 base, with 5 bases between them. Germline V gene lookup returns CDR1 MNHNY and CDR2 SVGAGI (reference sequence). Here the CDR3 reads CASSYTRNTGELFF. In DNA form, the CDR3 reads TGTGCCAGCAGTTACACACGGAACACCGGGGAGCTGTTTTTT.

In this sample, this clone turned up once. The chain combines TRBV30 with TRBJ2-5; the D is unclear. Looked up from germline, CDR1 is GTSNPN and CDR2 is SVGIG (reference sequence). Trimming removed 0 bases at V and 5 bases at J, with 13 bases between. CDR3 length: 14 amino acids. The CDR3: CAWSVGAGLETQYF. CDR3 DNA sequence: TGTGCCTGGAGTGTAGGAGCTGGCTTGGAGACCCAGTACTTC. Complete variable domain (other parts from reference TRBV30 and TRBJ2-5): SQTIHQWPATLVQPVGSPLSLECTVEGTSNPNLYWYRQAAGRGLQLLFYSVGIGQISSEVPQNLSASRPQDRQFILSSKKLLLSDSGFYLCAWSVGAGLETQYFGPGTRLLVL.

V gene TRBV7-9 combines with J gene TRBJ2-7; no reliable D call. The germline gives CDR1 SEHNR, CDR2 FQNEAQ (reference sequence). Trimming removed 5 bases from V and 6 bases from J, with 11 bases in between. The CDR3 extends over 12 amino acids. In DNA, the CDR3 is TGTGCCAGCAGCCACGCGGTGTCCGAGCAGTACTTC. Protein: CASSHAVSEQYF.